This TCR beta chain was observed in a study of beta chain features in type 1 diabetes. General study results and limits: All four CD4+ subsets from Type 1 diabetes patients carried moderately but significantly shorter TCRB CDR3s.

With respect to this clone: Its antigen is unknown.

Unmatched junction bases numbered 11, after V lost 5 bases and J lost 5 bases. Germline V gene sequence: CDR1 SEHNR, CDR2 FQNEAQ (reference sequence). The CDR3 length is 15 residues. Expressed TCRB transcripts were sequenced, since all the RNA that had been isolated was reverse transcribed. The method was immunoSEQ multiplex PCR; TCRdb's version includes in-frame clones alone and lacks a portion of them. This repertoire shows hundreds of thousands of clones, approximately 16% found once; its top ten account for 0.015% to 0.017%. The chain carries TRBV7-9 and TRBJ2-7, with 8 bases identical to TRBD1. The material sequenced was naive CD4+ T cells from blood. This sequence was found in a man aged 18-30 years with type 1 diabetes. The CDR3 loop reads CASSASGQAGDEQYF. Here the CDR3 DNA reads TGTGCCAGCAGCGCCTCGGGACAGGCAGGAGACGAGCAGTACTTC.